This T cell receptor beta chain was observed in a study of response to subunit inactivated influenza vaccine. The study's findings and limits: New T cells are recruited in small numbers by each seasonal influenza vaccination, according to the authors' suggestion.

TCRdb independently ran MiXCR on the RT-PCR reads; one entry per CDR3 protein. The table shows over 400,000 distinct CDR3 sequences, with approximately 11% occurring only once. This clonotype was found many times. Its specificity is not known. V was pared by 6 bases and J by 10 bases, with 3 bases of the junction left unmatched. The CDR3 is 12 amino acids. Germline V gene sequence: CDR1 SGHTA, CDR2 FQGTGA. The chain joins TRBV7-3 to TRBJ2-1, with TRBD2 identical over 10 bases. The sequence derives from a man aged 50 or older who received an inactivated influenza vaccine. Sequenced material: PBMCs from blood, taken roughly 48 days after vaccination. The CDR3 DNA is TGTGCCAGCAGTAAACTAGCGGGAGAGCAGTTCTTC. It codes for CASSKLAGEQFF. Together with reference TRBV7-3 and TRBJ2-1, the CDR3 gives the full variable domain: GAGVSQTPSNKVTEKGKYVELRCDPISGHTALYWYRQSLGQGPEFLIYFQGTGAADDSGLPNDRFFAVRPEGSVSTLKIQRTERGDSAVYLCASSKLAGEQFFGPGTRLTVL.